This T cell receptor (beta chain) was found in a study of control samples from healthy donors and cancer patients. Trimming at V came to 6 bases and at J to 10 bases, leaving 20 bases not matched to a gene. CDR1 is MDHEN, CDR2 SYDVKM, per germline. The CDR3 totals 17 residues. Generated by immunoSEQ multiplex PCR, the TCRdb table keeps only in-frame clones and is missing some. The data contain over 150,000 clones, approximately 94% of them singletons. The material sequenced was blood. V is TRBV28 and J is TRBJ2-5; 10 nucleotides agree with TRBD2. The TCR originated in a woman aged 18 to 35 in good health. The CDR3 region is CASRGWASGRKKGNQYF. CDR3 nucleotide sequence: TGTGCCAGCAGGGGGTGGGCTAGCGGGAGAAAGAAGGGGAACCAGTACTTC.